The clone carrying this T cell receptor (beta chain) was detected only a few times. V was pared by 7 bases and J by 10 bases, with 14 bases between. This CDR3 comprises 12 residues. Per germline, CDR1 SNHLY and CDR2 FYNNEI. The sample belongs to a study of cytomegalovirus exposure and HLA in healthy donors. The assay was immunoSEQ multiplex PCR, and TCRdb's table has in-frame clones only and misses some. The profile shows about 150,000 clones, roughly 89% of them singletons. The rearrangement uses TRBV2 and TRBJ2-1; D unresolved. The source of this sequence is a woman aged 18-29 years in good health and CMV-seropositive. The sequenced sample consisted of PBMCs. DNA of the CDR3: TGTGCCAGCACCCGCCCGTTTCAGGAGCAGTTCTTC. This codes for CASTRPFQEQFF.